The present T cell receptor (beta chain) was sequenced within a study of vaccination and CD4 T cells after COVID-19. Findings and caveats of the study: The study sampled relatively few convalescent patients and omitted early post-infection timepoints.

Treatment here: roughly ten-day PBMC culture with coronavirus spike peptide pools or control peptides (ViraFEST assay). Before TCRs were sequenced, ViraFEST expanded antigen-specific T cells with peptide pools. With 9.5 to 10 ug/ml peptide pools and around 9 IU/ml IL-2, PBMCs were cultured at fewer than 2.5 million per well. The V gene end was trimmed by 2 bases and the J gene end by 0 bases; junction bases not matched to a gene: 0. The CDR3 runs 17 residues. Germline loops: CDR1 SGDLS, CDR2 YYNGEE. Notes on this clonotype: What it binds is unknown.

With the Oncomine TCR Beta short-read assay, DNA from cultured CD4+ T cells was sequenced. MiXCR was run by TCRdb on the PCR reads, yielding one entry per CDR3 protein. This table has roughly 20,000 distinct CDR3 sequences, approximately 33% appearing once. The sequence was collected from a human donor with COVID-19. The chain carries TRBV9 and TRBJ2-6, with 12 bases identical to TRBD2. Specimen: cultured CD4+ T cells from blood. The CDR3 here is CASSVTSGGSGANVLTF. The CDR3 nucleotides read TGTGCCAGCAGCGTGACTAGCGGGGGCTCTGGGGCCAACGTCCTGACTTTC. The whole variable domain, remainder taken from reference TRBV9 and TRBJ2-6, is DSGVTQTPKHLITATGQRVTLRCSPRSGDLSVYWYQQSLDQGLQFLIQYYNGEERAKGNILERFSAQQFPDLHSELNLSSLELGDSALYFCASSVTSGGSGANVLTFGAGSRLTVL.